A single sample gave rise to the 9 T cell receptor beta chains below, sequenced in a study of T cells expressing NK-cell markers. TCRdb reanalyzed the 5' RACE reads and collapses them to one entry per CDR3 protein, without DNA. Its table records under 200,000 distinct CDR3 sequences. Input material: blood T cells: a sorted CD56 or NKG2C T cell subset, CD4+ or CD8+ T cells, or bulk PBMC T cells (not recorded which). The receptors here all came from a woman aged 18 to 75 in good health.

The rearrangement joins TRBV20-1 to TRBJ2-7; TCRdb designates TRBD1, a call that cannot be tested without DNA. Germline CDR1 DFQATT, CDR2 SNEGSKA (reference sequence). CDR3 size: 14 residues. The CDR3 spells CSASDREKSYEQYF.

The V gene is TRBV3-1, the J gene TRBJ2-7. Germline CDR1 and CDR2: LGHDT and YNNKEL (reference sequence). This CDR3 is built from 14 residues. This chain's CDR3 is CASSQGSVSYEQYF.

The chain employs TRBV7-3 and TRBJ2-4; TCRdb calls TRBD2, which cannot be checked without DNA. Germline V lookup: CDR1 SGHTA, CDR2 FQGTGA. The CDR3 sequence is 15 residues long. This CDR3 reads CASSFRLAGMDIQYF.

The chain links TRBV18 to TRBJ1-2; the D gene TCRdb calls, TRBD1, cannot be checked with no DNA. CDR1 is KGHSH, CDR2 LQKENI, per germline. The CDR3 spans 12 residues. The CDR3 reads CASSKQGDGYTF.

V usage is TRBV6-1 and J usage is TRBJ1-5. Germline V lookup: CDR1 MNHNS, CDR2 SASEGT. This CDR3 has 14 amino acids. The chain's CDR3 is CASRDTYSNQPQHF.

The chain combines TRBV5-4 with TRBJ1-1. CDR1 SGHNT and CDR2 YYREEE come from the germline V gene (reference sequence). The CDR3 length is 16 residues. The CDR3 sequence: CASEADSSGRDTEAFF. Full variable domain (missing parts from reference TRBV5-4 and TRBJ1-1): ETGVTQSPTHLIKTRGQQVTLRCSSQSGHNTVSWYQQALGQGPQFIFQYYREEENGRGNFPPRFSGLQFPNYSSELNVNALELDDSALYLCASEADSSGRDTEAFFGQGTRLTVV.

The chain has TRBV29-1 and TRBJ2-1; TCRdb designates TRBD1, a call that cannot be tested without DNA. CDR3 size: 12 residues. The V gene's germline CDR1 is SQVTM and CDR2 ANQGSEA. The CDR3 region is CSVESGAGEQFF.

This sequence joins TRBV7-2 and TRBJ1-1; lacking DNA, the TRBD1 call made by TCRdb goes unchecked. Germline loops: CDR1 SGHTA, CDR2 FQGNSA. The CDR3 length is 14 residues. Here the CDR3 reads CASSSGTLEPGAFF.

The chain employs TRBV24-1 and TRBJ2-2; TCRdb gives TRBD1 as the D gene, but with no DNA this cannot be confirmed. The CDR3 runs 18 residues. Germline CDR1 is KGHDR and CDR2 is SFDVKD. This chain's CDR3 is CATSNTPRQGTYTGELFF.